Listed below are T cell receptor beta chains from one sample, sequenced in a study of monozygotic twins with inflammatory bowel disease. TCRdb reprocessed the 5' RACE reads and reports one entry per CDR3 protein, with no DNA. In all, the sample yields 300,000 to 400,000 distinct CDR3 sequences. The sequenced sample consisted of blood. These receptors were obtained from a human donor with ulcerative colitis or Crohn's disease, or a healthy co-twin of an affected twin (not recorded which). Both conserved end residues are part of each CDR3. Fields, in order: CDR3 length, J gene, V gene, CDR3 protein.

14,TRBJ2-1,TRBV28,CASSQPGPEGLAFF
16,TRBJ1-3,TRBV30,CAWSLGTFYSGNTIYF
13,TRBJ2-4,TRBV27,CASTDLAKNIQYF
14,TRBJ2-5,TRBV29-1,CSVETEKQPLTQYF
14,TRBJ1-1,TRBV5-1,CASSFEGLSTEAFF
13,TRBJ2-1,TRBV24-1,CATSSGSRDEQFF
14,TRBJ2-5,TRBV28,CASSTDRGLETQYF
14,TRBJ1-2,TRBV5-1,CASSLPGMNYGYTF
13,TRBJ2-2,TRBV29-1,CSGEKGGTGELFF
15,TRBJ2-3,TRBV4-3,CASSQAYQRTDTQYF
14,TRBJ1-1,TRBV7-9,CASSLGGQATEAFF
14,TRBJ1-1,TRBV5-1,CASSLLGVNTEAFF
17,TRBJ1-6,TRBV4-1,CASSQTATGTGNSPLHF
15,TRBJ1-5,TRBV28,CASRGRGLHRQPQHF
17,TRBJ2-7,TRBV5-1,CASSLGRDGLFFLEQYF
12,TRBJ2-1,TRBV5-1,CASATGGDEQFF
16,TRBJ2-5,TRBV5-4,CASSPSVGQPQETQYF
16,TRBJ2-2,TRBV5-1,CASSSNRDGDTGELFF
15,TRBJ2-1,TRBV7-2,CASSFERGTYNEQFF
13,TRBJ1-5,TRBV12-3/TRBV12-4,CASSGLTGGAQHF
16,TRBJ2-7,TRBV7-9,CASSLVRSLGTYEQYF
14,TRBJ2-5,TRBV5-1,CASSLTGGRETQYF
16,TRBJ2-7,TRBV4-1,CASSLVAGGRLYEQYF
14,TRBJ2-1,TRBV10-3,CAISDLAGDNEQFF
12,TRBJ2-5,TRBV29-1,CSSRLGPETQYF
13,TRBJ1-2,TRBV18,CASSTGLNYGYTF
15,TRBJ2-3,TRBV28,CASSGTLGQSDTQYF
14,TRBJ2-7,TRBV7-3,CASSSAGGPAEQYF
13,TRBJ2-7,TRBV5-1,CASSLPGPYEQYF
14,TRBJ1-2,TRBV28,CASSFRQPFYGYTF
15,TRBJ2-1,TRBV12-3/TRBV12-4,CASSLGAGRNNEQFF
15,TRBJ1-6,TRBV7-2,CASSLGQGHNSPLHF
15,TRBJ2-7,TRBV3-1,CASSQTGGSSYEQYF
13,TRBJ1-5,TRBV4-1,CASSQFRDQPQHF
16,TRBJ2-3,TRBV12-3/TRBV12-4,CASSIGLAGSSGTQYF
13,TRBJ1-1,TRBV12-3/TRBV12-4,CASSGQFWSEAFF
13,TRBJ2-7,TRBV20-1,CSAWTSGLYEQYF
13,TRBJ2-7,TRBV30,CAWSRQSGYEQYF
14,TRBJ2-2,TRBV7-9,CASSIEVNTGELFF
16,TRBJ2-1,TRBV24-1,CATSEPQTSGINEQFF
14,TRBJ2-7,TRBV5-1,CASSPGTGGYEQYF
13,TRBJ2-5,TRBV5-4,CASSGKTEETQYF
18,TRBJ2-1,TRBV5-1,CASSDSGMIAGGKNEQFF
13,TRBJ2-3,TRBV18,CASSPTRTDTQYF
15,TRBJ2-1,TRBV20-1,CSAVKDWSSYNEQFF
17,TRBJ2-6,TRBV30,CAWSTGTGVIGANVLTF
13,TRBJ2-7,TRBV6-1,CASSVAGDYEQYF
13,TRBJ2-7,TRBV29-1,CSVSRAGPYEQYF
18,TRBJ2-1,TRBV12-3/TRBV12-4,CAVAGPGTSGRLYNEQFF
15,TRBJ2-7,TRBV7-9,CASSSLRAKRYEQYF
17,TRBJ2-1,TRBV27,CASSIQTGGNIIDEQFF
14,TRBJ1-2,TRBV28,CASSPDSSNYGYTF
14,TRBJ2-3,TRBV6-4,CASRASGSAHTQYF